The entry below describes one T cell receptor (beta chain). Clones were sequenced by immunoSEQ multiplex PCR, and TCRdb holds only the in-frame ones, with some missing. The repertoire holds more than 35,000 clones, with 90% as singletons. This sample was taken from a study of T cell changes during pregnancy in multiple sclerosis. This clonotype originated in a female donor with multiple sclerosis, enrolled in a pregnancy study. The sample here was CD4+ T cells from peripheral blood mononuclear cells, taken in the second trimester of pregnancy.

CDR3 protein: CSVSGQGETQYF. The CDR3, as DNA: TGCAGCGTTTCAGGACAGGGGGAGACCCAGTACTTC. This chain links TRBV29-1 with TRBJ2-5, with TRBD1 matching over 9 bases. The junction had 3 bases not matched to a gene; V was cut back by 5 bases and J by 5 bases. This CDR3 is 12 amino acids long. Germline assignment: CDR1 SQVTM and CDR2 ANQGSEA.